This T cell receptor beta chain was sequenced in a study of cytomegalovirus exposure and HLA in healthy donors. This clone was recorded once. The target antigen is unknown. It was with 60 Vbeta and 13 Jbeta primers that the PCR ran. The protocol was immunoSEQ multiplex PCR, while the TCRdb copy is restricted to in-frame clones and leaves out a portion. In the table there are around 150,000 clones, roughly four fifths of which are singletons. General study findings and limits: Presence/absence analyses assumed roughly uniform sequencing depth across donors, which may not hold. The records held CMV serostatus as the only immune exposure information.

This receptor was obtained from a woman in her forties or fifties in good health and CMV-seronegative. Sequences were obtained from PBMCs.

The CDR3 DNA reads as TGTGCCAGCAGCCCGGACATGAGCTCTGGAAACACCATATATTTT. It is translated as CASSPDMSSGNTIYF. The rearrangement joins TRBV4-2 to TRBJ1-3; D is perhaps TRBD1 (5 bases). This CDR3 region has 15 residues. Germline values: CDR1 LGHNA, CDR2 YNFKEQ. V was pared by 4 bases and J by 0 bases, with 10 bases between.